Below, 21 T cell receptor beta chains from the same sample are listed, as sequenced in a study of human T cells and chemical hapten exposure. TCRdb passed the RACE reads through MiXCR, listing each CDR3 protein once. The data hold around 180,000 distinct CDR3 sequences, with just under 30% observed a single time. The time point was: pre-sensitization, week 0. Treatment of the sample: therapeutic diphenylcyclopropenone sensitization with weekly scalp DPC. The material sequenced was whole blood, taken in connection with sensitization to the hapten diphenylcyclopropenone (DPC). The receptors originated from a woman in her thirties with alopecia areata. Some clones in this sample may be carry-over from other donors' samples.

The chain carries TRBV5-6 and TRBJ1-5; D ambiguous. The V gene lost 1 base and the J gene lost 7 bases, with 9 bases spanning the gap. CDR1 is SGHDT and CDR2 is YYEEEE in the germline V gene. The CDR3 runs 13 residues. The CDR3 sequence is CASSLYGSQPQHF. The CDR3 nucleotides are TGTGCCAGCAGCTTGTATGGATCCCAGCCCCAGCATTTT.

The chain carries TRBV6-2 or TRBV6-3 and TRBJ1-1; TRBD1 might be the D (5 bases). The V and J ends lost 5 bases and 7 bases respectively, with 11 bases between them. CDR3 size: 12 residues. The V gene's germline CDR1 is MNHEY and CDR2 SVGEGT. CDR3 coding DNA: TGTGCCAGCAGTCCGTTGGGGGGTGAAGCTTTCTTT. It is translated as CASSPLGGEAFF.

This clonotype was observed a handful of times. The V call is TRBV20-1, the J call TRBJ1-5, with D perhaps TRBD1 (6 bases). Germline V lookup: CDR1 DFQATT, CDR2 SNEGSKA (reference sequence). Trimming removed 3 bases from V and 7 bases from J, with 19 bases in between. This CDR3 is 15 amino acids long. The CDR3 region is CSARIEKGGYQPQHF. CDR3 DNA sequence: TGCAGTGCTAGGATTGAGAAGGGGGGATACCAGCCCCAGCATTTT.

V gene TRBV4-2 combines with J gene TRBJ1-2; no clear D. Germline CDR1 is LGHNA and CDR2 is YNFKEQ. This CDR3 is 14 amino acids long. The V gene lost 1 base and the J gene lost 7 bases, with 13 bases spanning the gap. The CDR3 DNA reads TGTGCCAGCAGCCAAGGCAGATGGGCTCCTGGCTACACCTTC. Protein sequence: CASSQGRWAPGYTF.

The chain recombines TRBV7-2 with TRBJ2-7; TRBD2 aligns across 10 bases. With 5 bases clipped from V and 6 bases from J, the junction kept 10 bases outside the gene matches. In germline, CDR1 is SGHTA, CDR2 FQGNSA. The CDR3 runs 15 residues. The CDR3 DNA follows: TGTGCCAGCAGCCCCCTATTGCTAGCGGGAGTCGAGCAGTACTTC. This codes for CASSPLLLAGVEQYF.

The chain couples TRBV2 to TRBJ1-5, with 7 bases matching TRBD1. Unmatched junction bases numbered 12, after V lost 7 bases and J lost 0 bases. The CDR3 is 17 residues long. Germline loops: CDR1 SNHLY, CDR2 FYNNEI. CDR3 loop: CASKGRDRDYSNQPQHF. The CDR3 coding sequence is TGTGCCAGCAAGGGTCGGGACAGAGATTATAGCAATCAGCCCCAGCATTTT.

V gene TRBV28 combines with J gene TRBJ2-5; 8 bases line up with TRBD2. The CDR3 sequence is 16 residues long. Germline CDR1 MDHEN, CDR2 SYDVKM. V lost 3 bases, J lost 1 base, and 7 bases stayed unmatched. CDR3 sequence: CASSFGLAGSQETQYF. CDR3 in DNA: TGTGCCAGCAGTTTTGGGCTAGCGGGTAGCCAAGAGACCCAGTACTTC.

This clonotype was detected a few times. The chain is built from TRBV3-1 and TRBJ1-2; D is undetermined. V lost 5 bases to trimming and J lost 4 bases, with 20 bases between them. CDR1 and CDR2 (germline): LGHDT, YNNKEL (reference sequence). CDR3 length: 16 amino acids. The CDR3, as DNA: TGTGCCAGCAGCAACCTAGGAGGGCCTACCTCCTATGGCTACACCTTC. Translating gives CASSNLGGPTSYGYTF. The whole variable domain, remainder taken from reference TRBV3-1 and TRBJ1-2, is DTAVSQTPKYLVTQMGNDKSIKCEQNLGHDTMYWYKQDSKKFLKIMFSYNNKELIINETVPNRFSPKSPDKAHLNLHINSLELGDSAVYFCASSNLGGPTSYGYTFGSGTRLTVV.

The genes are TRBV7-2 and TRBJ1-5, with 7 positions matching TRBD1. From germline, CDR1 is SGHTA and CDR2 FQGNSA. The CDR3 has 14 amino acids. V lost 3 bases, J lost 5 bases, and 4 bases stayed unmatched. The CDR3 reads CASSLGTDYQPQHF. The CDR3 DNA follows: TGTGCCAGCAGCTTGGGGACAGATTATCAGCCCCAGCATTTT.

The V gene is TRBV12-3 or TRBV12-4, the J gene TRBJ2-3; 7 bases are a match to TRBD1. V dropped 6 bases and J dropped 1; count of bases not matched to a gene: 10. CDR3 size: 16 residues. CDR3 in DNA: TGTGCCAGCAGAATGCGGTACAGGGGTGGCACAGATACGCAGTATTTT. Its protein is CASRMRYRGGTDTQYF.

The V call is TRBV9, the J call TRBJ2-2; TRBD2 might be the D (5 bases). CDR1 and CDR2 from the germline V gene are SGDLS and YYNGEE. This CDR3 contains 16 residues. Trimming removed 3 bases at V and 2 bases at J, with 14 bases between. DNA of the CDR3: TGTGCCAGCAGCGAGGCAGTAGCGTACAACACCGGGGAGCTGTTTTTT. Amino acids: CASSEAVAYNTGELFF.

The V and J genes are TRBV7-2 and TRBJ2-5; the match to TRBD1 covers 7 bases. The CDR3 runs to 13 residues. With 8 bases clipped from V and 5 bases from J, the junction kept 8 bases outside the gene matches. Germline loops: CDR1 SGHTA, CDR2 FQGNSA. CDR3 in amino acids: CASARRGRETQYF. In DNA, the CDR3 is TGTGCCAGCGCCCGAAGGGGGCGGGAGACCCAGTACTTC.

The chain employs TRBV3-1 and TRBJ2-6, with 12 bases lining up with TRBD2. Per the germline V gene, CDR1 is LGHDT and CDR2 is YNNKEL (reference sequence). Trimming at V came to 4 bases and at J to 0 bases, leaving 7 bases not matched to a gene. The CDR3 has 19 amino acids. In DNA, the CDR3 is TGTGCCAGCAGCCCGGTATCTAGCGGGGGGGCCTCTGGGGCCAACGTCCTGACTTTC. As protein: CASSPVSSGGASGANVLTF.

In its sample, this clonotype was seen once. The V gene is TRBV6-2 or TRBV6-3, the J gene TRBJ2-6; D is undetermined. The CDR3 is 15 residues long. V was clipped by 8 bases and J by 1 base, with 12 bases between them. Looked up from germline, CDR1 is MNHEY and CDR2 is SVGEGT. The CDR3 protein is CASARTVSGANVLTF. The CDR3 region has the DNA TGTGCCAGCGCCCGAACAGTATCTGGGGCCAACGTCCTGACTTTC.

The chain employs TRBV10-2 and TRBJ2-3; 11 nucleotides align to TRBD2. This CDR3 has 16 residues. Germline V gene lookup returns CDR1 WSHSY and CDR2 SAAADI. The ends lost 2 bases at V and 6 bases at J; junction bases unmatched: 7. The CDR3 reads CASSERPSGRFDTQYF. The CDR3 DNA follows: TGCGCCAGCAGTGAGAGGCCTAGCGGGAGGTTCGATACGCAGTATTTT.

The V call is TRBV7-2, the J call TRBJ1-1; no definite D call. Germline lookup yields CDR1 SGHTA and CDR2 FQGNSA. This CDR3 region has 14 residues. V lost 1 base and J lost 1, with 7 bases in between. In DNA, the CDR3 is TGTGCCAGCAGCTTAGTTCCAGAGAACACTGAAGCTTTCTTT. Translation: CASSLVPENTEAFF.

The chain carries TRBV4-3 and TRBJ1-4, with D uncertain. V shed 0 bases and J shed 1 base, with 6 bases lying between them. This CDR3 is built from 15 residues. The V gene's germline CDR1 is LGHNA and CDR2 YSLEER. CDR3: CASSQDRQTNEKLFF. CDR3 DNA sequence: TGCGCCAGCAGCCAAGATAGGCAAACTAATGAAAAACTGTTTTTT.

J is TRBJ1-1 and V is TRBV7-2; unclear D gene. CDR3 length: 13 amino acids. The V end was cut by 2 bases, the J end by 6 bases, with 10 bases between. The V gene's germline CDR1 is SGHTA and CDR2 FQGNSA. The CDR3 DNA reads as TGTGCCAGCAGCTTATACGGGAATGCTGAAGCTTTCTTT. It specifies CASSLYGNAEAFF.

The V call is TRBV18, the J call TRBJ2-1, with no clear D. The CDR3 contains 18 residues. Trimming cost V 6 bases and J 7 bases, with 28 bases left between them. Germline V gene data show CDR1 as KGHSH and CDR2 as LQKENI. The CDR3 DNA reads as TGTGCCAGCTCCTCGGGCCTCGGCAGCGACCCCTTTTTTAATGAGCAGTTCTTC. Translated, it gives CASSSGLGSDPFFNEQFF.

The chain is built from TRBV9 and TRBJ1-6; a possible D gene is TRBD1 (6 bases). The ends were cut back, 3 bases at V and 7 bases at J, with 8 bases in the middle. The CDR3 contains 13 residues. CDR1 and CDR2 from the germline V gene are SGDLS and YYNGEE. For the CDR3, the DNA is TGTGCCAGCAGCGCCCAGGGGAATTCACCCCTCCACTTT. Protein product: CASSAQGNSPLHF.

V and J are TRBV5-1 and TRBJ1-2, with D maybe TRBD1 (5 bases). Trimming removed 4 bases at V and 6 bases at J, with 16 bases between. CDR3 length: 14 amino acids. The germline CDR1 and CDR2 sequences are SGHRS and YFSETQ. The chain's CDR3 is CASSGQGTNHGYTF. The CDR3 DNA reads TGCGCCAGCAGCGGGCAGGGCACAAATCATGGCTACACCTTC.